The 24 T cell receptor beta chains listed next were all sequenced from one sample in a study of early T cells in non-severe SARS-CoV-2 infection. TCRdb reanalysed the 5' RACE reads using MiXCR and keeps one entry per CDR3 protein. The sample has 55,000 to 75,000 distinct CDR3 sequences; 6% to 8.5% are singletons. The sequencing input was whole blood. Every receptor here comes from an adult who was a healthcare worker with PCR-confirmed SARS-CoV-2 infection or an uninfected control (not recorded which).

The chain joins TRBV2 to TRBJ2-2; D might be TRBD2 (6 bases). Germline-derived CDR1 and CDR2 are SNHLY and FYNNEI. CDR3 length: 14 amino acids. The V and J ends lost 7 bases and 4 bases respectively, with 13 bases between them. The DNA of the CDR3 is TGTGCCAGCATCGGGGGAGAAGGCACCGGGGAGCTGTTTTTT. Translating gives CASIGGEGTGELFF.

This clonotype has a handful of counts. This chain joins TRBV18 and TRBJ1-3; D unresolved. Between the trimmed V and J ends, which lost 2 bases and 2 bases, there was a span of 13 bases. This CDR3 has 16 amino acids. Germline V gene lookup returns CDR1 KGHSH and CDR2 LQKENI. For the CDR3, the DNA is TGTGCCAGCTCACCAGTGTATCAAAGAACTGGAAACACCATATATTTT. As protein: CASSPVYQRTGNTIYF.

The V gene is TRBV5-4, the J gene TRBJ2-7; D is possibly TRBD1 (5 bases). The CDR3 length is 16 residues. V was trimmed by 0 bases and J by 3 bases, leaving 16 bases between them. Germline V lookup: CDR1 SGHNT, CDR2 YYREEE (reference sequence). In DNA form, the CDR3 reads TGTGCCAGCAGCTTGGAAGCAGGGTCCGCATACTACGAGCAGTACTTC. It encodes CASSLEAGSAYYEQYF.

This clonotype was seen many times. This rearrangement joins TRBV4-1 to TRBJ2-1, with D perhaps being TRBD1 or TRBD2 (5 bases each). Germline V CDR1 and CDR2: MGHRA, YSYEKL. V lost 0 bases, J lost 4 bases, and 10 bases lay in between. This CDR3 spans 15 amino acids. The CDR3 DNA is TGCGCCAGCAGCCAAGACCGGGACGTTTACAATGAGCAGTTCTTC. Translating gives CASSQDRDVYNEQFF.

This clonotype was observed many times. This chain connects TRBV7-3 to TRBJ2-1, with unresolved D. CDR1 SGHTA and CDR2 FQGTGA come from the germline V gene. Trimming left V 5 bases short and J 4 bases short, with 15 bases between. The CDR3 is 15 residues long. Here the CDR3 DNA reads TGTGCCAGCAGCGCCAATAGTAGCCCATACAATGAGCAGTTCTTC. Translating it yields CASSANSSPYNEQFF.

The chain links TRBV29-1 to TRBJ1-2; 9 bases line up with TRBD1. The J segment lost 4 bases and the V segment lost 8 bases, leaving 8 bases of the junction unmatched. CDR1 and CDR2 (germline): SQVTM, ANQGSEA. The CDR3 has 13 residues. This CDR3 is CSTGQGLGYGYTF. The CDR3 DNA reads as TGCAGCACCGGACAGGGGCTAGGCTATGGCTACACCTTC.

The chain couples TRBV5-1 to TRBJ2-3, with D perhaps TRBD2 (6 bases). Trimming removed 1 base from V and 1 base from J, with 13 bases in between. CDR1 SGHRS and CDR2 YFSETQ come from the germline V gene. This CDR3 is built from 16 residues. The CDR3 DNA reads TGCGCCAGCAGCTTGATCGGGCGGGGTGGCACAGATACGCAGTATTTT. This encodes CASSLIGRGGTDTQYF.

This clonotype was picked up a small number of times. The genes are TRBV7-2 and TRBJ2-2; D uncertain. The germline V gene has CDR1 SGHTA and CDR2 FQGNSA. The CDR3 loop spans 15 amino acids. Trimming removed 5 bases at V and 0 bases at J, with 10 bases between. In DNA, the CDR3 is TGTGCCAGCAGCCAACTACCCTCGAACACCGGGGAGCTGTTTTTT. Residues: CASSQLPSNTGELFF.

A few counts support this clonotype. This rearrangement joins TRBV20-1 to TRBJ2-7; no definite D call. Trimming pared 4 bases from V and 8 bases from J, leaving 12 bases between. Per the germline V gene, CDR1 is DFQATT and CDR2 is SNEGSKA (reference sequence). This CDR3 has 11 amino acids. For the CDR3, the DNA is TGCAGTGCTAAGCAGATCCGACAGCAGTACTTC. As protein: CSAKQIRQQYF.

This clonotype has more than one count but fewer than ten. This chain connects TRBV7-9 to TRBJ2-3; D remains ambiguous. Per germline, CDR1 SEHNR and CDR2 FQNEAQ (reference sequence). The V end was cut by 5 bases, the J end by 3 bases, with 6 bases between. The CDR3 spans 12 residues. The CDR3, as DNA: TGTGCCAGCAGCGCCGGTACAGATACGCAGTATTTT. This sequence encodes CASSAGTDTQYF.

This clonotype turned up a few times. The chain links TRBV7-2 to TRBJ1-1, with no clear D. The germline V gene encodes CDR1 SGHTA and CDR2 FQGNSA. This CDR3 comprises 14 residues. Trimming removed 1 base at V and 8 bases at J, with 14 bases between. The CDR3 reads CASSLVSAAVEAFF. The DNA for the CDR3 is TGTGCCAGCAGCTTAGTATCCGCGGCAGTCGAAGCTTTCTTT.

The gene calls are TRBV5-1 and TRBJ1-4, with D possibly matching TRBD1 (5 bases). The CDR3 consists of 14 residues. Trimming pared 3 bases from V and 8 bases from J, leaving 14 bases between. Per germline, CDR1 SGHRS and CDR2 YFSETQ. The CDR3: CASSSGRIKEKLFF. The CDR3 DNA reads as TGCGCCAGCAGCTCGGGACGGATAAAGGAAAAACTGTTTTTT.

The chain recombines TRBV5-5 with TRBJ2-7; TRBD1 is a possible D gene (6 bases). Between the trimmed V and J ends, which lost 4 bases and 3 bases, there was a span of 20 bases. CDR3 size: 16 residues. Germline V CDR1 and CDR2: SGHKS, YYEKEE (reference sequence). CDR3 nucleotides: TGTGCCAGCAGCGACCAACAGGGCCTACCGAACTACGAGCAGTACTTC. It is translated as CASSDQQGLPNYEQYF.

This clonotype has ten or more counts. The gene calls are TRBV5-1 and TRBJ1-1; TRBD1 matches at 9 bases. The CDR3 is 15 amino acids. CDR1 is SGHRS and CDR2 is YFSETQ in the germline V gene. J was trimmed by 5 bases and V by 3 bases; bases with no gene match: 8. CDR3: CASSSTGGLYTEAFF. CDR3 bases: TGCGCCAGCAGCTCGACAGGGGGTCTGTATACTGAAGCTTTCTTT.

The chain employs TRBV12-3 or TRBV12-4 and TRBJ2-3; TRBD1 aligns across 8 bases. With 2 bases clipped from V and 4 bases from J, the junction kept 8 bases outside the gene matches. The CDR3 length is 16 residues. As DNA, the CDR3 is TGTGCCAGCAGTTTAAAGGGCAGGGGGCGCCCAGATACGCAGTATTTT. Protein sequence: CASSLKGRGRPDTQYF.

This clonotype was seen a few times. This sequence joins TRBV18 and TRBJ1-1; TRBD1 might be the D (5 bases). Germline V CDR1 and CDR2: KGHSH, LQKENI. V lost 3 bases and J lost 0, with 8 bases in between. The length of the CDR3 is 14 residues. CDR3 in DNA: TGTGCCAGCTCACCGACGGGGCTGAACACTGAAGCTTTCTTT. It codes for CASSPTGLNTEAFF.

This clonotype appeared many times. The chain is built from TRBV7-3 and TRBJ2-1; 7 bases are shared with TRBD2. The CDR3 covers 13 residues. Germline V gene lookup returns CDR1 SGHTA and CDR2 FQGTGA. Unmatched junction bases numbered 3, after V lost 2 bases and J lost 8 bases. The CDR3 protein is CASSLGTTDEQFF. The CDR3 DNA is TGTGCCAGCAGCTTAGGGACTACCGATGAGCAGTTCTTC.

The CDR3 sequence is CASSKPVTPLEQYF. DNA for the CDR3: TGTGCCAGCAGCAAACCGGTGACCCCACTCGAGCAGTACTTC. The chain recombines TRBV6-6 with TRBJ2-7; D remains ambiguous. Germline assignment: CDR1 MNHNY and CDR2 SVGAGI (reference sequence). The CDR3 covers 14 residues. V dropped 6 bases and J dropped 6 bases, with 18 bases sitting between them.

This clonotype occurred many times. J is TRBJ1-1 and V is TRBV7-9, with 8 bases fitting TRBD1. The CDR3 totals 16 residues. Germline values: CDR1 SEHNR, CDR2 FQNEAQ (reference sequence). The J segment lost 4 bases and the V segment lost 2 bases, leaving 9 bases of the junction unmatched. In DNA, the CDR3 is TGTGCCAGCAGCTTAAGGACAGGGAATGGGAGCACTGAAGCTTTCTTT. Translating it yields CASSLRTGNGSTEAFF.

The chain combines TRBV20-1 with TRBJ2-4; 9 nucleotides match TRBD2. Germline CDR1 reads DFQATT; CDR2 reads SNEGSKA (reference sequence). The CDR3 totals 15 residues. Trimming took 5 bases from V and 8 from J; bases not matched to a gene: 13. Written as DNA, the CDR3 is TGCAGTGCTGGAAGGACTAGCGCAATAGAAGACATTCAGTACTTC. It encodes CSAGRTSAIEDIQYF.

This chain joins TRBV6-1 and TRBJ2-1; 7 bases align to TRBD1. The CDR3 runs 14 residues. Losses at the gene ends were 7 bases for V and 0 bases for J; bases not matched to a gene: 3. Per germline, CDR1 MNHNS and CDR2 SASEGT. Here the CDR3 reads CASMGTDSYNEQFF. DNA for the CDR3: TGTGCCAGCATGGGGACAGACTCCTACAATGAGCAGTTCTTC.

By sample fraction, this clonotype is medium-sized. The chain carries TRBV5-5 and TRBJ2-3; 16 bases fit TRBD2. There are 18 residues in the CDR3. V lost 2 bases to trimming and J lost 4 bases; unmatched junction nucleotides: 7. Germline lookup yields CDR1 SGHKS and CDR2 YYEKEE (reference sequence). The CDR3 sequence: CASSFGTSGRAAADTQYF. CDR3 DNA: TGTGCCAGCAGCTTTGGGACTAGCGGGAGGGCTGCGGCAGATACGCAGTATTTT.

V usage is TRBV27 and J usage is TRBJ2-7; 11 bases line up with TRBD2. The CDR3 has 14 amino acids. CDR1 and CDR2 from the germline V gene are MNHEY and SMNVEV (reference sequence). Trimming removed 5 bases from V and 2 bases from J; junction bases left unmatched: 2. This CDR3 is CASSPLAGAYEQYF. The CDR3 region has the DNA TGTGCCAGCAGTCCACTAGCGGGGGCCTACGAGCAGTACTTC.

The sample holds many counts of this clonotype. The V gene is TRBV12-3 or TRBV12-4, the J gene TRBJ2-1, with TRBD2 as a possible D gene (6 bases). This CDR3 is built from 15 residues. V was trimmed by 10 bases and J by 6 bases, leaving 22 bases between them. The CDR3 spells CAISKVGGHFNEQFF. In DNA form, the CDR3 reads TGTGCCATCTCCAAAGTGGGAGGTCACTTCAATGAGCAGTTCTTC.